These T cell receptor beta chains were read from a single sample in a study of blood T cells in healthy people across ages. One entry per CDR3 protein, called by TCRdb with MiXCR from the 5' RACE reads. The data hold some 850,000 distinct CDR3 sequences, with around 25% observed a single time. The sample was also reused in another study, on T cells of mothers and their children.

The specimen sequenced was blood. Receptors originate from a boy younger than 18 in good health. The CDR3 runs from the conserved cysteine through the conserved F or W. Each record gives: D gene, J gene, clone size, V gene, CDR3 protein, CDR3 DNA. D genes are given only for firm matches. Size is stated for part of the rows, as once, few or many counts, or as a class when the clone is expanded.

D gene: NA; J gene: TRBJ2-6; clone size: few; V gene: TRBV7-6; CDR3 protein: CASSLFRAGGANVLTF; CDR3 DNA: TGTGCCAGCAGCTTATTCAGGGCGGGCGGGGCCAACGTCCTGACTTTC
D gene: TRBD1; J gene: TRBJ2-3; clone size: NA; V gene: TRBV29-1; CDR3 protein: CSVDSGQADTQYF; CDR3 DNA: TGCAGCGTAGACTCCGGACAGGCAGATACGCAGTATTTT
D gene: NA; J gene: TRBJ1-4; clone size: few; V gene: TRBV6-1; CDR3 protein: CASRGMTATNEKLFF; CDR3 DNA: TGTGCCAGCAGGGGGATGACAGCAACTAATGAAAAACTGTTTTTT
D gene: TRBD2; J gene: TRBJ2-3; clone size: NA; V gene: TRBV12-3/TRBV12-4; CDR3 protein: CASSPGGTVLADTQYF; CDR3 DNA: TGTGCCAGCAGTCCGGGAGGGACGGTCCTAGCAGATACGCAGTATTTT
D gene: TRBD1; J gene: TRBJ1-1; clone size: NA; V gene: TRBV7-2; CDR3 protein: CASSLRTGEAEVFF; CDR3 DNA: TGTGCCAGCAGCCTCCGGACAGGGGAGGCTGAAGTTTTCTTT
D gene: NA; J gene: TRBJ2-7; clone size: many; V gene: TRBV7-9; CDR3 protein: CASSLGPNYEQYF; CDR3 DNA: TGTGCCAGCAGCTTAGGACCGAACTACGAGCAGTACTTC
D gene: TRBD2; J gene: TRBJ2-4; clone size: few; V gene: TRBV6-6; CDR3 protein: CASRRGGAKNIQYF; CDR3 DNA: TGTGCCAGCAGGCGCGGGGGGGCCAAAAACATTCAGTACTTC
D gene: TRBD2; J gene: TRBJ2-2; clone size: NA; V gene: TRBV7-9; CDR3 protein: CASRRIAGPGGELFF; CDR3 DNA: TGTGCCAGCAGGCGTATAGCGGGGCCCGGCGGGGAGCTGTTTTTT
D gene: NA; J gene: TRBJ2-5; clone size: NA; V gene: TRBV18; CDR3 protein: CAAGKAQETQYF; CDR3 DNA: TGTGCTGCAGGGAAAGCCCAAGAGACCCAGTACTTC
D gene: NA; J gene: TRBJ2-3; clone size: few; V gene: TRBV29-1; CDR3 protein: CSVAPSTDTQYF; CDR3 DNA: TGCAGCGTTGCCCCTAGCACAGATACGCAGTATTTT
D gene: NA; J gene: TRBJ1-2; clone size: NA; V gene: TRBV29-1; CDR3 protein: CSVGERIGYGYTF; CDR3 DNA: TGCAGCGTTGGGGAACGGATCGGCTATGGCTACACCTTC
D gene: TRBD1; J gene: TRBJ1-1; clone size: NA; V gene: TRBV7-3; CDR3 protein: CASSLTGGTNAEAFF; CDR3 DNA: TGTGCCAGCAGCTTAACAGGGGGCACAAACGCTGAAGCTTTCTTT
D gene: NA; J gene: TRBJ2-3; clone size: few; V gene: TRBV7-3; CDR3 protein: CASSLFQDSDTQYF; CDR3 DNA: TGTGCCAGCAGCTTATTCCAGGATTCAGATACGCAGTATTTT
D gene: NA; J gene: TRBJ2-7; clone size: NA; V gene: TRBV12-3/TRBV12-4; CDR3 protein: CASSIPTGAGFYEQYF; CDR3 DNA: TGTGCCAGCAGTATCCCCACGGGGGCCGGGTTCTACGAGCAGTACTTC
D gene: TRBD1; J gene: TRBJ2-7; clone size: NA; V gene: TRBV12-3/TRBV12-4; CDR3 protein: CASSLSGTGFFYEQYF; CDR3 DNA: TGTGCCAGCAGCCTTTCGGGGACAGGATTTTTCTACGAGCAGTACTTC
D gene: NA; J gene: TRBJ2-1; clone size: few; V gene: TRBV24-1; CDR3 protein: CATSDPGGYRDNEQFF; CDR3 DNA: TGTGCCACCAGTGATCCGGGTGGGTATCGGGACAATGAGCAGTTCTTC
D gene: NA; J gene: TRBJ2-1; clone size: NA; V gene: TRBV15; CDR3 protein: CATSRDTGTHEQFF; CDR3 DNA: TGTGCCACCAGCAGAGATACAGGGACCCATGAGCAGTTCTTC
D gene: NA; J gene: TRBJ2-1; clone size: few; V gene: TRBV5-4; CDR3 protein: CASSLDSGRGNEQFF; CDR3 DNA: TGTGCCAGCAGCTTAGACTCCGGGCGGGGCAATGAGCAGTTCTTC
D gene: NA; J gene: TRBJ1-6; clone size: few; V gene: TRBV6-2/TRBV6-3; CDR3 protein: CATSEGSPLHF; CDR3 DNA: TGTGCCACTTCGGAAGGGTCACCCCTCCACTTT
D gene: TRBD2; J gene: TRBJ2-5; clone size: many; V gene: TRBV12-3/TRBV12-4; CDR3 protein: CASSPGTSGGRETQYF; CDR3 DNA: TGTGCCAGCAGTCCCGGGACTAGCGGGGGCCGGGAGACCCAGTACTTC
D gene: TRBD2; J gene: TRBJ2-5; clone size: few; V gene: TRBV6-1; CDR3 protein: CAASRQRGETQYF; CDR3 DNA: TGTGCCGCTAGTCGGCAGCGGGGAGAGACCCAGTACTTC
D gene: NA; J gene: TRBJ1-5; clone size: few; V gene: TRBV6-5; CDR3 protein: CASTPGGTQPQHF; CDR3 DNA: TGTGCCAGCACCCCGGGGGGGACACAGCCCCAGCATTTT
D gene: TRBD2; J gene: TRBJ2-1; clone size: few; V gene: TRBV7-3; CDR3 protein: CAAWGGSYNEQFF; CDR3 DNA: TGTGCCGCGTGGGGGGGCTCCTACAATGAGCAGTTCTTC
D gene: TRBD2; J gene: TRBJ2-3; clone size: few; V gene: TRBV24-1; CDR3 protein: CATSDAGTSDDTDTQYF; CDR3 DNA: TGTGCCACCAGTGATGCCGGGACTAGCGATGACACAGATACGCAGTATTTT
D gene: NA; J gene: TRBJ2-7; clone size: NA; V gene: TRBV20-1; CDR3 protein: CSARESASFSSYEQYF; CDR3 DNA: TGCAGTGCTAGAGAATCGGCCAGCTTCAGCTCCTACGAGCAGTACTTC
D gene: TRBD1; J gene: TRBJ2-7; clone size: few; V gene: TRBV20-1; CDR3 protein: CSARSGTGESYEQYF; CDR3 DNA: TGCAGTGCTAGGTCCGGGACAGGGGAATCCTACGAGCAGTACTTC
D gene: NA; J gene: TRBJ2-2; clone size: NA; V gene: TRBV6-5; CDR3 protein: CASSYFGGHTGELFF; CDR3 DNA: TGTGCCAGCAGTTACTTTGGGGGGCATACCGGGGAGCTGTTTTTT
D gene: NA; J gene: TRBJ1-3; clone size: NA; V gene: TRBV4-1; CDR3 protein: CASSQERGLDSGNTIYF; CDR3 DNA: TGCGCCAGCAGCCAAGAGAGGGGCCTCGACTCTGGAAACACCATATATTTT
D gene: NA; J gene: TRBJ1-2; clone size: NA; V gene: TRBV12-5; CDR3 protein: CASGRGGYRINYGYTF; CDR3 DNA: TGTGCTAGTGGGAGAGGGGGTTATCGGATTAACTATGGCTACACCTTC
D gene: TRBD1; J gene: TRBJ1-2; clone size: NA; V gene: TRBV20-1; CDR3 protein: CSARDRASIGFTF; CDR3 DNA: TGCAGTGCTCGGGACAGGGCGTCTATCGGATTCACCTTC
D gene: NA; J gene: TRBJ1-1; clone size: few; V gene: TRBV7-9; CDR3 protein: CASSLDGAALNTEAFF; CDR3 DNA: TGTGCCAGCAGCTTAGATGGAGCCGCCTTGAACACTGAAGCTTTCTTT
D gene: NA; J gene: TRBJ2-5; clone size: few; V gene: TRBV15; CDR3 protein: CATSRAEETQYF; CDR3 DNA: TGTGCCACCAGCAGAGCCGAGGAGACCCAGTACTTC
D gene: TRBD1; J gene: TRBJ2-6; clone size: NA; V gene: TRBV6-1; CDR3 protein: CASTMRGGTGSGANVLTF; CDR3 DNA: TGTGCCAGCACCATGCGAGGAGGGACAGGGTCTGGGGCCAACGTCCTGACTTTC
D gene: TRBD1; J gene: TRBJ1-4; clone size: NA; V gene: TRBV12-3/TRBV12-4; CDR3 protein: CASRMRQGEKLFF; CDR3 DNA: TGTGCCAGCAGGATGAGACAGGGGGAAAAACTATTTTTT
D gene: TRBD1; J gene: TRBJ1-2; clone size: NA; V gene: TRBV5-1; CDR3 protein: CASSLNTGGGELNYTF; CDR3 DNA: TGCGCCAGCAGCCTGAATACGGGAGGGGGCGAGTTGAACTACACCTTC
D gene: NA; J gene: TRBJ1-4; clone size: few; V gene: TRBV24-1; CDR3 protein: CATSDSGQGPNEKLFF; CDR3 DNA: TGTGCCACCAGTGATTCAGGCCAGGGACCTAATGAAAAACTGTTTTTT
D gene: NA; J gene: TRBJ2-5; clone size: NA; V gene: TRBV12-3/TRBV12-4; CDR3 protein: CANGQETQYF; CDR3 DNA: TGTGCGAATGGGCAAGAGACCCAGTACTTC
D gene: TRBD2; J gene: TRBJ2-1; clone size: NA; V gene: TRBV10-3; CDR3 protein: CAILPAGGPGEQFF; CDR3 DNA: TGTGCCATCCTCCCAGCGGGGGGCCCCGGTGAGCAGTTCTTC
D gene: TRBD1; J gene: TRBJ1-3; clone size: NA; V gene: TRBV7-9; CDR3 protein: CASSLPRTGATTIYF; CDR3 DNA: TGTGCCAGCAGCCTTCCTAGGACAGGGGCAACCACCATATATTTT
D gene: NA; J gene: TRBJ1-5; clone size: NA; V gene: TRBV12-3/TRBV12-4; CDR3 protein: CASSFFEGSNQPQHF; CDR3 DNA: TGTGCCAGCAGTTTTTTTGAGGGTTCTAATCAGCCCCAGCATTTT
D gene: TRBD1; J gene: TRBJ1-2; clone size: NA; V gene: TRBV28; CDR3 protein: CASSLPGQGAGYTF; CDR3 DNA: TGTGCCAGCAGTTTACCGGGACAGGGGGCAGGCTACACCTTC
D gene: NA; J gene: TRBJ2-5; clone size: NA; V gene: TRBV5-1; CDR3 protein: CASSLETGVGTQYF; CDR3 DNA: TGCGCCAGCAGCTTGGAAACAGGCGTAGGGACCCAGTACTTC
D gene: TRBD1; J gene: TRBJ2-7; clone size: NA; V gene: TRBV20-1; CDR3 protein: CSALIGQGEGEQYF; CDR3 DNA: TGCAGTGCTCTAATCGGACAGGGCGAGGGGGAGCAGTACTTC
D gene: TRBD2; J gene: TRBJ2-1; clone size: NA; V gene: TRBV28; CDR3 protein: CASSLFPSGQWEQFF; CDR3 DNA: TGTGCCAGCAGTTTATTCCCTAGCGGGCAATGGGAGCAGTTCTTC
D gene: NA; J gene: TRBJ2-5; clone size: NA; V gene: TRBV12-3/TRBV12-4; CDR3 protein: CASTPREGVRWKTQYF; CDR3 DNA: TGTGCCAGCACCCCAAGGGAGGGGGTACGTTGGAAGACCCAGTACTTC
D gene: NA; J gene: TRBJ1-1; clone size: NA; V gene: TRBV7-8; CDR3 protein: CASSPDSALMNTEAFF; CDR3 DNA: TGTGCCAGCAGCCCGGACTCAGCCCTTATGAACACTGAAGCTTTCTTT
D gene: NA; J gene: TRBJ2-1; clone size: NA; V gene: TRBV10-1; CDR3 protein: CASTGPSPYNEQFF; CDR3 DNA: TGCGCCAGCACCGGCCCCAGCCCCTACAATGAGCAGTTCTTC
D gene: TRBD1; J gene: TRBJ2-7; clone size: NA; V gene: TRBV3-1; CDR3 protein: CASSPGTVNYEQYF; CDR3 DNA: TGTGCCAGCAGCCCAGGGACAGTTAACTACGAGCAGTACTTC
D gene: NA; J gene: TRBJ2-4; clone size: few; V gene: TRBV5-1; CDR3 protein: CASSPLGGTDGNIQYF; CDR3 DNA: TGCGCCAGCAGCCCACTTGGGGGGACCGACGGAAACATTCAGTACTTC
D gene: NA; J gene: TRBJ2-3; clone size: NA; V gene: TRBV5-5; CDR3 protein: CASTLAGPDTQYF; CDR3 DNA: TGTGCCAGCACCCTGGCGGGGCCAGATACGCAGTATTTT
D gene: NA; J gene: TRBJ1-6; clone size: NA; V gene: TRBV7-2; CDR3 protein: CASSFGGTLGSPLHF; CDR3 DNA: TGTGCCAGCAGCTTCGGAGGGACCCTAGGTTCACCCCTCCACTTT
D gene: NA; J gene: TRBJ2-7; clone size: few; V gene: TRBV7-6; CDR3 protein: CASSLAAWTYEQYF; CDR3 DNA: TGTGCCAGCAGCTTAGCGGCTTGGACCTACGAGCAGTACTTC
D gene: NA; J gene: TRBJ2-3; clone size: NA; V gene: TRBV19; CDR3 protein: CASSRDDPRADTQYF; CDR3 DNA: TGTGCCAGTAGCCGTGACGACCCACGAGCAGATACGCAGTATTTT
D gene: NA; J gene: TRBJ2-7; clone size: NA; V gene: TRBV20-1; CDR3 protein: CSARATGLYRTASYEQYF; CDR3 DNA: TGCAGTGCTAGAGCCACGGGGTTGTATAGGACGGCCTCCTACGAGCAGTACTTC
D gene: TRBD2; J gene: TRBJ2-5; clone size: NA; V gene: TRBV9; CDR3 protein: CASSDRTSALETQYF; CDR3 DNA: TGTGCCAGCAGTGACCGGACTAGCGCCCTAGAGACCCAGTACTTC
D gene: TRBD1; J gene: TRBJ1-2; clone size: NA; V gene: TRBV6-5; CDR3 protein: CASTRGTETYGYTF; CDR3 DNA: TGTGCCAGCACCCGCGGGACAGAAACTTATGGCTACACCTTC
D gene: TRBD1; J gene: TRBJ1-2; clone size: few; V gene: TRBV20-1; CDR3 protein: CSARDGGQGLDYGYTF; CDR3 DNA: TGCAGTGCTAGAGATGGGGGACAGGGGTTAGACTATGGCTACACCTTC
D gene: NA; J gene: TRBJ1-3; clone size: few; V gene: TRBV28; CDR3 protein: CASSSRRGSGNTIYF; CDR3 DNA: TGTGCCAGCAGTTCCCGACGGGGGTCCGGAAACACCATATATTTT